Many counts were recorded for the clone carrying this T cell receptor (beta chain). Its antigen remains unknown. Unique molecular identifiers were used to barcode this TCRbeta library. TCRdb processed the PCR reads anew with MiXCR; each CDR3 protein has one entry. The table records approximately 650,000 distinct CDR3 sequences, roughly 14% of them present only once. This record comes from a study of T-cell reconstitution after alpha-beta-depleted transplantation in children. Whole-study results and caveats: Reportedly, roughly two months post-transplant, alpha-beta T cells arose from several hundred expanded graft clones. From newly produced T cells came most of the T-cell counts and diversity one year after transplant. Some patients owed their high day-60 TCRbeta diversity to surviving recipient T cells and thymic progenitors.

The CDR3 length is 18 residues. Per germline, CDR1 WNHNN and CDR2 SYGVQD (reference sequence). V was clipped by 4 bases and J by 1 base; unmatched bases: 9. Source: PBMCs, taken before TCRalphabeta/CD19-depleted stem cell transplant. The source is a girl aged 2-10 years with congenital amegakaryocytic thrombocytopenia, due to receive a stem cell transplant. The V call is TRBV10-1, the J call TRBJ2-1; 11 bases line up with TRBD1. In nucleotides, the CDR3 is TGCGCCAGCAGTGGAAAACCGGGACAGGGGGGATCCTACAATGAGCAGTTCTTC. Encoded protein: CASSGKPGQGGSYNEQFF.